Listed here is a single T cell receptor (beta chain). It has no known antigen specificity. Per-nucleotide qualities are absent, and no much larger clonotype sits a single base away. The record originates from a study of shared clonotypes between healthy human individuals (dated by TCRdb to the early 2020s). With regard to the full study: Three men and two women, aged 18 to 49 years, made up the cohort. For each donor, CD4 naive and CD4 memory were each run on three plates, CD8 naive on two plates, and CD8 memory on one plate. The study deeply sequenced blood TCR repertoires of about five healthy adults to estimate repertoire size and the extent of clonotype sharing between individuals. Different laboratories and diverse techniques were used to prepare libraries and sequence TCR repertoires, to increase sequencing depth and limit assay-specific biases. Leukapheresis yielded between about 0.8 and 9.5 billion PBMCs per donor.

For the CD8 naive samples, CD45RO-negative cells were positively selected for CCR7, yielding a CD45RA+CCR7+ population from which TemRA cells were excluded. The donors were healthy, HIV-negative adults with no recently reported acute infections or vaccinations. All donors were Caucasian adults living in Nashville, Tennessee, USA. After blood collection by leukapheresis, PBMCs were isolated using Ficoll-Histopaque density gradient centrifugation and then cryopreserved in the vapor phase of liquid nitrogen. Analytical flow cytometry was used to check the purity and quantity of every magnetically sorted T cell population. From each sorted fraction, genomic DNA was isolated and quantified by UV absorbance on a Nanodrop 2000c. Findings and caveats that apply to the study as a whole: Naive subsets generally had larger estimated clonotype richness than memory subsets did. Pairwise subsampling led to the expectation that sequencing depth would affect the degree of clonotype sharing among donors. Higher generation probabilities were observed for clonotypes shared by all four sorted-subset donors than for non-shared clonotypes. Even with the large sequencing depth, rarefaction of the sorted-subset datasets indicated that sequencing was incomplete. Sharing across a few donors was observed for 4.5% to 6.5% of naive CD4, 3.5% of naive CD8, 2% to 2.5% of memory CD4, and about 0.4% of memory CD8 clonotypes. The genetic and exposure-history diversity represented was limited by the small number of donors. Only blood was sampled, and tissue TCR repertoires likely differ from those in blood.

Using the deep immunoSEQ assay, multiplex PCR amplified TCR CDR3 regions from genomic DNA. Extracted genomic DNA from each cell subset was spread evenly across all wells of several immunoSEQ 96-well plates, with each plate serving as a replicate. For sorted subsets, around 200 ng genomic DNA, equal to tens of thousands of T cell genomes, was loaded into each replicate PCR. Purified libraries were quantified with a Qubit 3.0 fluorometer, sized on a Bioanalyzer 2100, and re-quantified with the KAPA Library Quantification kit. A separate single-read 150-cycle Illumina NextSeq 550 flow cell was used to sequence each immunoSEQ 96-well plate. The paper's processing steps were these. Because only junctional sequences without quality scores were contained in the immunoSEQ output, filtering matching that applied to full-length reads could not be performed. To assign V/J genes and CDR3, sequences were annotated against IMGT germline references using PyIR, a Python wrapper for IgBLAST v1.9. Any read was removed if the V/J assignment was weak (E-value above 1e-6), the CDR3 was missing, or the read contained stop codons, out-of-frame junctions, or ambiguous translated residues. A V3J clonotype was defined by an identical inferred V gene, J gene, and CDR3 amino acid sequence. Percentage overlap between repertoires was computed as shared unique clonotypes divided by the size of the smaller repertoire. Three approaches were used to assess repertoire richness: RTK rarefaction, the Chao1 estimator, and Recon v2.1 estimates of unobserved clonotypes. For all TCRbeta clonotypes obtained by the gDNA method from a few donors, generation probabilities were computed with OLGA. TCRdb stores this immuneACCESS table with in-frame sequences only. Part of the clones is absent; in the studies checked, under half of the shortfall reflects unresolved V genes, and no reason is known for the rest. That table furnishes V, J and clone size, whereas the DNA furnished D and trimming. The sample data list about 2 million clones, and over 85% of these were observed just once. Together, the top ten hold 0.85% to 1.3% of the sample.

CDR1 and CDR2 (MNHNY, SVGAGI) derive from the germline V gene (reference sequence). V and J lose 7 bases and 1 base, and a span of 14 bases separates them. The CDR3 covers 15 residues, taking in both the cysteine and the phenylalanine. Just CDR3 DNA is preserved here, 45 bases in frame from base 1. The receptor's source is a young man in good health. The sample comprised naive CD8+ T cells sorted from blood. The cell subset or site label, as the study defines it: CD45RA+CCR7+. The sequence links TRBV6-6 to TRBJ1-5; matching of 5 bases hints at TRBD1 as the D gene. The encoded CDR3 is CASTVGHLSNQPQHF. The sequenced DNA: TGTGCCAGCACGGTCGGACACTTAAGCAATCAGCCCCAGCATTTT.